Below, one T cell receptor (beta chain) is given with its context. The time point denotes: newly diagnosed GD, antithyroid drugs for less than 3 months. Generation of the TCR library employed RNA extracted from PBMCs. Investigators prepared the TCR beta libraries by applying iRepertoire HTBI primers and Arm-PCR of CDR3 regions. Each CDR3 protein is one row after TCRdb ran MiXCR on the multiplex PCR reads. In the table there are hundreds of thousands of distinct CDR3 sequences, approximately 15% of which are singletons. This sample is part of a study of regulatory T cells in long-lasting Graves disease. Deletions cut 0 bases from V and 6 bases from J, with 6 bases between. The CDR3 is 12 residues long. CDR1 and CDR2 (germline): GTSNPN, SVGIG (reference sequence). This sample was shared with a second study, whose subject was T cells in Graves' hyperthyroidism and ophthalmopathy. That investigation notes: Peripheral blood also featured most of the thyroid clonotypes expanded above 0.001.

The rearrangement joins TRBV30 to TRBJ1-5, with D unresolved. This clonotype was sampled from a woman aged 30 to 39 with Graves disease. The source was peripheral blood mononuclear cells (PBMCs), collected at new diagnosis, from a patient treated with antithyroid drugs. The CDR3 loop reads CAWSVRSQPQHF. As DNA, the CDR3 is TGTGCCTGGAGTGTAAGGAGTCAGCCCCAGCATTTT. The full variable domain, with the rest looked up from reference TRBV30 and TRBJ1-5, is SQTIHQWPATLVQPVGSPLSLECTVEGTSNPNLYWYRQAAGRGLQLLFYSVGIGQISSEVPQNLSASRPQDRQFILSSKKLLLSDSGFYLCAWSVRSQPQHFGDGTRLSIL.